This passage covers 24 T cell receptor beta chains from one sample sequenced in a study of shared clonotypes between healthy human individuals. Generated by immunoSEQ multiplex PCR, the TCRdb table keeps only in-frame clones and is missing some. In the table there are about 2 million clones, 85% to 95% of which are singletons. Source material: naive CD4+ T cells sorted from blood. Stated subset: CD45RA+ positively selected. The source of these receptors is a man aged 18 to 35 in good health.

The rearrangement joins TRBV9 to TRBJ2-3; TRBD2 agrees at 9 bases. Looked up from germline, CDR1 is SGDLS and CDR2 is YYNGEE. The junction had 10 bases not matched to a gene; V was cut back by 4 bases and J by 4 bases. The length of the CDR3 is 16 residues. In DNA, the CDR3 is TGTGCCAGCAGCCCAGGGGGGACTAGCAGGCCAGATACGCAGTATTTT. Amino acid sequence: CASSPGGTSRPDTQYF.

The gene calls are TRBV6-5 and TRBJ2-7, with TRBD2 as a possible D gene (5 bases). Trimming stripped 8 bases from V and 2 bases from J, with 13 bases between. CDR1 is MNHEY, CDR2 SVGAGI, per germline. The CDR3 sequence is 13 residues long. CDR3: CASQFTRAYEQYF. The CDR3 DNA is TGTGCCAGCCAATTTACTAGGGCCTACGAGCAGTACTTC.

CDR3 residues: CASSQDYRGLNSPLHF. The CDR3 bases are TGCGCCAGCAGCCAAGACTACAGGGGCCTCAATTCACCCCTCCACTTT. V usage is TRBV5-1 and J usage is TRBJ1-6; TRBD1 aligns across 7 bases. V was clipped by 4 bases and J by 7 bases; unmatched bases: 11. Germline CDR1 reads SGHRS; CDR2 reads YFSETQ. This CDR3 spans 16 amino acids.

V is TRBV5-1 and J is TRBJ1-1, with a possible D match to TRBD1 (5 bases). The CDR3 contains 15 residues. V was clipped by 3 bases and J by 6 bases, with 18 bases between them. The germline CDR1 and CDR2 sequences are SGHRS and YFSETQ. The DNA of the CDR3 is TGCGCCAGCAGCTCCTCCGGGGGAGCGGGCGCTGAAGCTTTCTTT. Its translation is CASSSSGGAGAEAFF.

This rearrangement joins TRBV6-1 to TRBJ2-7, with TRBD2 identical over 12 bases. Germline CDR1 is MNHNS and CDR2 is SASEGT. This CDR3 has 14 residues. Trimming took 7 bases from V and 4 from J; bases not matched to a gene: 5. CDR3 amino acids: CASKRTSGEYEQYF. CDR3 DNA sequence: TGTGCCAGCAAGCGGACTAGCGGGGAATACGAGCAGTACTTC.

This chain joins TRBV7-2 and TRBJ2-1, with 9 nucleotides matching TRBD2. The germline gives CDR1 SGHTA, CDR2 FQGNSA. The trim removed 5 bases at V and 7 bases at J, leaving 12 bases unmatched. The CDR3 loop spans 16 amino acids. This chain's CDR3 is CASSPWTSARTNEQFF. CDR3 DNA: TGTGCCAGCAGCCCGTGGACTAGCGCTCGAACAAATGAGCAGTTCTTC. The entire variable domain, with the rest obtained from reference TRBV7-2 and TRBJ2-1, is as follows: GAGVSQSPSNKVTEKGKDVELRCDPISGHTALYWYRQSLGQGLEFLIYFQGNSAPDKSGLPSDRFSAERTGGSVSTLTIQRTQQEDSAVYLCASSPWTSARTNEQFFGPGTRLTVL.

This chain joins TRBV30 and TRBJ1-5; TRBD1 is a possible D gene (5 bases). Germline values: CDR1 GTSNPN, CDR2 SVGIG (reference sequence). Trimming stripped 0 bases from V and 11 bases from J, with 14 bases between. CDR3 length: 13 residues. The CDR3 DNA is TGTGCCTGGAGTGTAAGTGGGGGTGGGGCCCAGCATTTT. This gives the protein CAWSVSGGGAQHF.

The chain couples TRBV7-2 to TRBJ1-2; D perhaps matches TRBD1 (5 bases). V was cut by 1 base and J by 2 bases, with 17 bases left in between. The CDR3 loop spans 17 amino acids. Germline CDR1 reads SGHTA; CDR2 reads FQGNSA. This chain's CDR3 is CASSLVAGTVYNYGYTF. The CDR3 nucleotides read TGTGCCAGCAGCTTAGTAGCAGGGACTGTTTACAACTATGGCTACACCTTC.

On this clone: Other nucleotide sequences from this sample produce the same CDR3. This chain links TRBV6-5 with TRBJ1-1, with TRBD1 matching 8 bases. Per the germline V gene, CDR1 is MNHEY and CDR2 is SVGAGI. The CDR3 sequence is 13 residues long. J lost 5 bases, V lost 6 bases, and 5 bases had no gene match. The CDR3 nucleotides are TGTGCCAGCAGAGGACAGGGAGAGACTGAAGCTTTCTTT. Translated: CASRGQGETEAFF.

V and J are TRBV18 and TRBJ2-7; 8 bases are a match to TRBD1. This CDR3 region has 15 residues. Trimming at V came to 3 bases and at J to 2 bases, leaving 6 bases not matched to a gene. Germline V gene lookup returns CDR1 KGHSH and CDR2 LQKENI. In nucleotides, the CDR3 is TGTGCCAGCTCACCGGACAGGGTCCGAACCTACGAGCAGTACTTC. Protein: CASSPDRVRTYEQYF.

The gene calls are TRBV6-6 and TRBJ1-6; 10 nucleotides align to TRBD1. CDR1 is MNHNY and CDR2 is SVGAGI in the germline V gene (reference sequence). V shed 10 bases, J shed 9 bases, and the junction held 6 bases outside the gene matches. The CDR3 has 13 amino acids. CDR3 DNA sequence: TGTGCCACCTCAGGACAGGGGGTTTCACCCCTCCACTTT. The encoded protein is CATSGQGVSPLHF.

The chain has TRBV7-3 and TRBJ1-2; no clear D gene. Per the germline V gene, CDR1 is SGHTA and CDR2 is FQGTGA. V lost 6 bases and J lost 3, with 20 bases in between. There are 16 residues in the CDR3. CDR3 DNA sequence: TGTGCCAGCAGGCCTGGAACCCAGACAAAGGACTATGGCTACACCTTC. Protein product: CASRPGTQTKDYGYTF.

Comments on this clone: An end of the junction differs from the germline gene, which may be a read error. This chain connects TRBV2 to TRBJ2-1; D is ambiguous. There are 13 residues in the CDR3. The germline CDR1 and CDR2 sequences are SNHLY and FYNNEI. For the CDR3, the DNA is TGCGACACCAAAGGAGTGGATGACAATGAGCAGTTCTTC. Translated: CDTKGVDDNEQFF. Using reference TRBV2 and TRBJ2-1 for the parts outside the CDR3, the full variable domain is EPEVTQTPSHQVTQMGQEVILRCVPISNHLYFYWYRQILGQKVEFLVSFYNNEISEKSEIFDDQFSVERPDGSNFTLKIRSTKLEDSAMYFCDTKGVDDNEQFFGPGTRLTVL.

The chain employs TRBV10-3 and TRBJ2-3; D perhaps matches TRBD1 (6 bases). CDR1 and CDR2 from the germline V gene are ENHRY and SYGVKD. The CDR3 runs to 14 residues. V lost 5 bases, J lost 1 base, and 10 bases lay in between. CDR3 amino acids: CAISSRTGTDTQYF. CDR3 bases: TGTGCCATCAGTTCCCGGACAGGCACAGATACGCAGTATTTT.

This clone appeared once. The chain employs TRBV7-2 and TRBJ2-5, with 9 bases identical to TRBD2. Germline loops: CDR1 SGHTA, CDR2 FQGNSA. The CDR3 consists of 15 residues. The junction had 9 bases not matched to a gene; V was cut back by 6 bases and J by 4 bases. This CDR3 reads CASSFSGSLVETQYF. The CDR3 DNA reads as TGTGCCAGCAGTTTTAGCGGGAGTCTGGTAGAGACCCAGTACTTC.

The V call is TRBV6-5, the J call TRBJ1-4; possible D gene TRBD1, 5 bases. With 0 bases removed from V and 4 bases from J, the gap between germline ends came to 12 bases. The CDR3 runs 16 residues. Germline V CDR1 and CDR2: MNHEY, SVGAGI. The DNA of the CDR3 is TGTGCCAGCAGTTACTCTCCGGGACCGGTTAATGAAAAACTGTTTTTT. Translating gives CASSYSPGPVNEKLFF.

V and J are TRBV30 and TRBJ2-5; D is perhaps TRBD2 (5 bases). CDR1 is GTSNPN, CDR2 SVGIG, per germline (reference sequence). Trimming stripped 0 bases from V and 4 bases from J, with 18 bases between. The CDR3 is made up of 16 amino acids. The CDR3 DNA follows: TGTGCCTGGAGTGTACTTTCTAAAGCGCGGGTAGAGACCCAGTACTTC. Encoded protein: CAWSVLSKARVETQYF.

V and J are TRBV7-9 and TRBJ2-7; D not resolved. V was trimmed by 7 bases and J by 5 bases, leaving 21 bases between them. CDR3 length equals 15 residues. Germline CDR1 and CDR2: SEHNR and FQNEAQ (reference sequence). In nucleotides, the CDR3 is TGTGCCAGCACCCCGCCCGGCATAGTAAACAACGAGCAGTACTTC. Translation: CASTPPGIVNNEQYF. Full variable domain (missing parts from reference TRBV7-9 and TRBJ2-7): DTGVSQNPRHKITKRGQNVTFRCDPISEHNRLYWYRQTLGQGPEFLTYFQNEAQLEKSRLLSDRFSAERPKGSFSTLEIQRTEQGDSAMYLCASTPPGIVNNEQYFGPGTRLTVT.

This chain connects TRBV10-3 to TRBJ1-5; D possibly corresponds to TRBD1 (5 bases). The CDR3 is made up of 14 amino acids. Germline CDR1 ENHRY, CDR2 SYGVKD. V was cut by 6 bases and J by 1 base, with 10 bases left in between. CDR3 region: CAISTDRSNQPQHF. CDR3 DNA sequence: TGTGCCATCAGCACTGACAGAAGCAATCAGCCCCAGCATTTT.

The gene calls are TRBV5-5 and TRBJ2-2; the match to TRBD1 covers 7 bases. Germline values: CDR1 SGHKS, CDR2 YYEKEE (reference sequence). The CDR3 has 17 amino acids. J gave up 0 bases and V 4 bases, and 9 bases lay outside the gene matches. CDR3 sequence reads: CASSRTGDGSNTGELFF. For the CDR3, the DNA is TGTGCCAGCAGCCGTACAGGGGATGGGTCGAACACCGGGGAGCTGTTTTTT.

V usage is TRBV7-2 and J usage is TRBJ2-5, with D possibly being TRBD2 (6 bases). The CDR3 loop spans 13 amino acids. V gave up 6 bases and J gave up 3 bases, with 11 bases separating them. Germline-derived CDR1 and CDR2 are SGHTA and FQGNSA. This CDR3 is CASRAGGEETQYF. CDR3 DNA: TGTGCCAGCAGAGCAGGCGGGGAAGAGACCCAGTACTTC.

The chain combines TRBV11-2 with TRBJ2-2, with 8 bases lining up with TRBD2. The CDR3 spans 17 residues. Germline-derived CDR1 and CDR2 are SGHAT and FQNNGV. V trimming: 4 bases; J trimming: 3 bases; junction bases outside the gene matches: 10. Here the CDR3 reads CASSSAIAGSYTGELFF. CDR3 DNA: TGTGCCAGCAGCTCCGCCATAGCGGGGAGTTACACCGGGGAGCTGTTTTTT.

The rearrangement joins TRBV4-1 to TRBJ2-7; 8 nucleotides line up with TRBD2. This CDR3 is built from 17 residues. CDR1 MGHRA and CDR2 YSYEKL come from the germline V gene. J lost 4 bases, V lost 5 bases, and 16 bases had no gene match. The CDR3 DNA is TGCGCCAGCAGCGGATCAGATATAGCGGGGAGAGTGTACGAGCAGTACTTC. Translated, it gives CASSGSDIAGRVYEQYF.

In this sample, this clone turned up many times. J is TRBJ2-7 and V is TRBV5-1; 8 bases are a match to TRBD1. Germline CDR1 SGHRS, CDR2 YFSETQ. The CDR3 spans 15 residues. The V and J ends lost 4 bases and 0 bases, in that order; junction bases with no gene match: 6. The CDR3 DNA reads TGCGCCAGCAGCCGGGGACAGGCGAGCTCCTACGAGCAGTACTTC. Protein: CASSRGQASSYEQYF.